The present entry profiles one T cell receptor beta chain with its context. Its specificity is unknown. The data were taken from a study of T cells after yellow fever vaccination. Broader study findings: Although most clonotypes did not, a small share appeared in both CD4 and CD8 compartments.

Conversion of TCR transcripts into cDNA relied on 5'RACE template switching, which added a universal primer site and UMIs. TCRdb called the 5' RACE reads again in MiXCR, with one record for every CDR3 protein. The data show roughly 500,000 distinct CDR3 sequences, roughly 19% seen once. Germline CDR1 is SGHDT and CDR2 is YYEEEE. Trimming cost V 7 bases and J 7 bases; bases outside gene matches: 17. This CDR3 is built from 16 residues. The sample in question was PBMCs, obtained 15 days after the yellow fever booster vaccination. The chain links TRBV5-6 to TRBJ2-1, with 7 bases identical to TRBD1. The receptor was isolated from a man aged 25 to 45 who received the YFV17D yellow fever vaccine. CDR3: CASSWGRDRKFNEQFF. The CDR3 DNA sequence: TGTGCCAGCTCCTGGGGCCGGGACAGAAAATTTAATGAGCAGTTCTTC.